The sequence of this T cell receptor (beta chain) was determined in a study of cytomegalovirus exposure and HLA in healthy donors. Overall study context: The study's early data release held 75 million to 95 million unique TCRs from HLA-typed donors. Whole-study findings and limits: Cytomegalovirus status was reportedly diagnosed by the classifier with high sensitivity and specificity. In a later analysis, parvovirus B19, influenza, CMV and Epstein-Barr virus appeared linked to several top co-occurrence clusters.

The V gene end was trimmed by 6 bases and the J gene end by 9 bases; junction bases not matched to a gene: 3. In germline, CDR1 is ENHRY, CDR2 SYGVKD. This CDR3 has 12 amino acids. PCR was performed using 60 Vbeta and 13 Jbeta primers. Some clones are missing from TCRdb's copy, which holds only in-frame ones; the method was immunoSEQ multiplex PCR. Across about 160,000 clones, the top ten clones capture about 1.2% of the sample. Of note for this clone: Antigen: not known.

Sequenced input: PBMCs. V is TRBV10-3 and J is TRBJ2-1; TRBD1 agrees at 9 bases. This sequence originates from an older woman in good health and CMV-seronegative. CDR3 coding DNA: TGTGCCATCAGCCGGGACAGGGCTGAGCAGTTCTTC. This gives the protein CAISRDRAEQFF.